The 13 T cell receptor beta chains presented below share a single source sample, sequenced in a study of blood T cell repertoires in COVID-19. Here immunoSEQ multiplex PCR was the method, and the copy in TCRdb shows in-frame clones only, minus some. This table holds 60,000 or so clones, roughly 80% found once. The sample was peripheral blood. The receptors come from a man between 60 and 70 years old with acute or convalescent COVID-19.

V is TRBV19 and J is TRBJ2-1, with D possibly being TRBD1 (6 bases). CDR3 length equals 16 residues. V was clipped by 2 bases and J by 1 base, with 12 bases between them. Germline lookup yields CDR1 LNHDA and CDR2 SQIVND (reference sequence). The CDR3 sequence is CASSINRVISYNEQFF. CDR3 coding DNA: TGTGCCAGTAGTATAAACAGGGTCATATCCTACAATGAGCAGTTCTTC. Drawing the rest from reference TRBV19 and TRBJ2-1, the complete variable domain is DGGITQSPKYLFRKEGQNVTLSCEQNLNHDAMYWYRQDPGQGLRLIYYSQIVNDFQKGDIAEGYSVSREKKESFPLTVTSAQKNPTAFYLCASSINRVISYNEQFFGPGTRLTVL.

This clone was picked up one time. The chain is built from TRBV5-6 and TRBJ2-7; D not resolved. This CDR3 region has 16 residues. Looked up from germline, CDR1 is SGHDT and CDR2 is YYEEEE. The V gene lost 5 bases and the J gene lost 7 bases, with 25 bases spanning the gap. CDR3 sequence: CASSSLSGTRFREQYF. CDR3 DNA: TGTGCCAGCAGTTCCTTGAGTGGTACCCGCTTCCGGGAGCAGTACTTC.

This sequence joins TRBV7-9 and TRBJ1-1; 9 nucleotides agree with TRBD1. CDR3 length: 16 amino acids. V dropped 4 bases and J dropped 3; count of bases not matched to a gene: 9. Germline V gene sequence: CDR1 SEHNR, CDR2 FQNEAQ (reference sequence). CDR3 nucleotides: TGTGCCAGCAGCTCAAGTGCCCGGGACAGGGACACTGAAGCTTTCTTT. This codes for CASSSSARDRDTEAFF.

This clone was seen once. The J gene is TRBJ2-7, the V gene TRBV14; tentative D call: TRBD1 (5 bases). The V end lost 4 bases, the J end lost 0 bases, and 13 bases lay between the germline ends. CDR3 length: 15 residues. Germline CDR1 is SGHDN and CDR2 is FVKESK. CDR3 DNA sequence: TGTGCCAGCAGCCGGCTGGGGCGTAGCTCCTACGAGCAGTACTTC. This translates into CASSRLGRSSYEQYF.

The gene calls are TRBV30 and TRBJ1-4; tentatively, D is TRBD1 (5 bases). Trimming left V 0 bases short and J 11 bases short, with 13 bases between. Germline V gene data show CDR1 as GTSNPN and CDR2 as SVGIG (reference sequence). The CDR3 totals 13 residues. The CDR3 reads CAWSVRSSGKLFF. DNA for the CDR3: TGTGCCTGGAGTGTGAGGTCGTCAGGGAAACTGTTTTTT. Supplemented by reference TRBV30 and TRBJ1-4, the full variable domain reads SQTIHQWPATLVQPVGSPLSLECTVEGTSNPNLYWYRQAAGRGLQLLFYSVGIGQISSEVPQNLSASRPQDRQFILSSKKLLLSDSGFYLCAWSVRSSGKLFFGSGTQLSVL.

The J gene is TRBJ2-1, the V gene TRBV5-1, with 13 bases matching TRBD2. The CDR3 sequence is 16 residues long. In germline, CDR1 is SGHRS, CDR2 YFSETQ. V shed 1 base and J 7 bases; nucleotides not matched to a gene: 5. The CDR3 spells CASSLKLAGGPNEQFF. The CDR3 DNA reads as TGCGCCAGCAGCTTGAAACTAGCGGGGGGGCCGAATGAGCAGTTCTTC.

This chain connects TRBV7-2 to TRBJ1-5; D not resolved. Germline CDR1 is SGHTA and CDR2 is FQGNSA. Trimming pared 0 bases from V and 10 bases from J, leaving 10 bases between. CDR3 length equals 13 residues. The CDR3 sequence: CASSLAEGSPQHF. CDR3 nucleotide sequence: TGTGCCAGCAGCTTAGCGGAAGGGAGTCCCCAGCATTTT. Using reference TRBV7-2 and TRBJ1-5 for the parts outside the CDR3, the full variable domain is GAGVSQSPSNKVTEKGKDVELRCDPISGHTALYWYRQSLGQGLEFLIYFQGNSAPDKSGLPSDRFSAERTGGSVSTLTIQRTQQEDSAVYLCASSLAEGSPQHFGDGTRLSIL.

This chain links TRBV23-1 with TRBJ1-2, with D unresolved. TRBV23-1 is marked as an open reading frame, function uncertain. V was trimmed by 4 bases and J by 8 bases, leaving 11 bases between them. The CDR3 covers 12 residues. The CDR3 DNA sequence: TGCGCCAGCAGTCCCATTTTGGCCGGCTACACCTTC. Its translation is CASSPILAGYTF.

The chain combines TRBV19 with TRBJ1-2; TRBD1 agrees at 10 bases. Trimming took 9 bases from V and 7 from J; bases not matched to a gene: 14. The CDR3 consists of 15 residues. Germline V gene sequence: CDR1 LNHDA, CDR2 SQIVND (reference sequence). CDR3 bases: TGTGCCAGCGCCCCTCCAGACAGGGGGCATGGTGGCTACACCTTC. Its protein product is CASAPPDRGHGGYTF.

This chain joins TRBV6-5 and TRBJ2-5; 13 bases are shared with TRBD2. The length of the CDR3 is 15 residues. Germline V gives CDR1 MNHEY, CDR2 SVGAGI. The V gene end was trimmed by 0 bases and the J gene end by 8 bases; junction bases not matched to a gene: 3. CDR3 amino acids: CASSYSRTSGRTQYF. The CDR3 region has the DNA TGTGCCAGCAGTTACTCCCGGACTAGCGGGAGAACCCAGTACTTC.

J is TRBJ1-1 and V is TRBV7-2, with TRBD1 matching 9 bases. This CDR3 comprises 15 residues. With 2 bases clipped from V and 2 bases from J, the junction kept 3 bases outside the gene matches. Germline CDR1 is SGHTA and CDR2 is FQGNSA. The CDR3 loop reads CASSLMGQGNTEAFF. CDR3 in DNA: TGTGCCAGCAGCTTAATGGGACAGGGAAACACTGAAGCTTTCTTT.

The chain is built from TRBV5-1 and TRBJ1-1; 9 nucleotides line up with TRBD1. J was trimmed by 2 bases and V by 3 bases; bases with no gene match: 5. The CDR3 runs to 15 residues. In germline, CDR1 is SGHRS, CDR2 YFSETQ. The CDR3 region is CASSSTGGKNTEAFF. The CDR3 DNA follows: TGCGCCAGCAGCTCGACAGGGGGAAAAAACACTGAAGCTTTCTTT.

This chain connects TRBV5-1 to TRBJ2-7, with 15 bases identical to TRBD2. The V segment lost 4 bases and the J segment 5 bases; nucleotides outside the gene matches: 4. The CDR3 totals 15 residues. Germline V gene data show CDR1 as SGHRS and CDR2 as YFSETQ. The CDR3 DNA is TGCGCCAGCAGCCCCTGGACTAGCGGGGGGGACGAGCAGTACTTC. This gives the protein CASSPWTSGGDEQYF. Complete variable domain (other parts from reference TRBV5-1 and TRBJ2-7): KAGVTQTPRYLIKTRGQQVTLSCSPISGHRSVSWYQQTPGQGLQFLFEYFSETQRNKGNFPGRFSGRQFSNSRSEMNVSTLELGDSALYLCASSPWTSGGDEQYFGPGTRLTVT.